One sample yielded the 25 T cell receptor beta chains listed below, sequenced in a study of T-cell reconstitution after alpha-beta-depleted transplantation in children. For TCRbeta, the library was prepared with unique molecular identifiers. Each CDR3 protein is one row after TCRdb ran MiXCR on the PCR reads. The sample consists of about 170,000 distinct CDR3 sequences, around 10% of them appearing once. Sequences were derived from PBMCs, sampled before TCRalphabeta/CD19-depleted stem cell transplant. These receptors originate from a boy aged 2-15 years with acute myeloid leukemia, due to receive a stem cell transplant.

This clonotype showed up many times. The chain joins TRBV29-1 to TRBJ2-1; D is tentatively TRBD1 or TRBD2 (7 bases each). The V and J ends lost 6 bases and 8 bases respectively, with 17 bases between them. The germline V gene encodes CDR1 SQVTM and CDR2 ANQGSEA. The CDR3 runs to 13 residues. The CDR3 DNA sequence: TGCAGCGTGAAGGGAGGGGGCAGGTATGAGCAGTTCTTC. This translates into CSVKGGGRYEQFF.

This clonotype was seen repeatedly, ten times or more. This chain links TRBV28 with TRBJ2-1, with 12 bases fitting TRBD2. CDR1 is MDHEN and CDR2 is SYDVKM in the germline V gene. The length of the CDR3 is 16 residues. V dropped 5 bases and J dropped 3; count of bases not matched to a gene: 5. The CDR3 nucleotides read TGTGCCAGCAGTCCCGGACTAGCGGGGATCTACAATGAGCAGTTCTTC. This translates into CASSPGLAGIYNEQFF. Full variable domain (outside the CDR3, taken from reference TRBV28 and TRBJ2-1): DVKVTQSSRYLVKRTGEKVFLECVQDMDHENMFWYRQDPGLGLRLIYFSYDVKMKEKGDIPEGYSVSREKKERFSLILESASTNQTSMYLCASSPGLAGIYNEQFFGPGTRLTVL.

This clonotype has at least ten counts. The chain is built from TRBV7-2 and TRBJ2-5; perhaps TRBD2 as D (6 bases). This CDR3 has 13 residues. From germline, CDR1 is SGHTA and CDR2 FQGNSA. Trimming removed 7 bases from V and 5 bases from J, with 14 bases in between. The CDR3 here is CASTWRAGETQYF. The CDR3 DNA is TGTGCCAGCACTTGGAGGGCCGGTGAGACCCAGTACTTC. Filled out from reference TRBV7-2 and TRBJ2-5, the complete variable domain reads GAGVSQSPSNKVTEKGKDVELRCDPISGHTALYWYRQSLGQGLEFLIYFQGNSAPDKSGLPSDRFSAERTGGSVSTLTIQRTQQEDSAVYLCASTWRAGETQYFGPGTRLLVL.

This clonotype showed up just a few times. The chain carries TRBV11-2 and TRBJ2-1; 9 nucleotides line up with TRBD2. V was clipped by 3 bases and J by 5 bases; unmatched bases: 11. CDR3 length: 17 residues. Looked up from germline, CDR1 is SGHAT and CDR2 is FQNNGV. The CDR3 region is CASSFILAGLADNEQFF. CDR3 coding DNA: TGTGCCAGCAGCTTTATACTAGCGGGTCTCGCCGACAATGAGCAGTTCTTC.

Ten or more counts support this clonotype. The gene calls are TRBV7-3 and TRBJ2-1, with TRBD2 identical over 11 bases. The CDR3 loop spans 14 amino acids. Germline loops: CDR1 SGHTA, CDR2 FQGTGA. V shed 5 bases, J shed 10 bases, and the junction held 7 bases outside the gene matches. The CDR3 DNA sequence: TGTGCCAGCAGCCCCACTAGCGGGAGTAGGGAGCAGTTCTTC. As protein: CASSPTSGSREQFF.

In this sample, this clonotype turned up many times. The rearrangement uses TRBV5-1 and TRBJ2-7, with TRBD2 matching over 9 bases. Losses at the gene ends were 5 bases for V and 0 bases for J; bases not matched to a gene: 9. The length of the CDR3 is 16 residues. The germline V gene encodes CDR1 SGHRS and CDR2 YFSETQ. In nucleotides, the CDR3 is TGCGCCAGCAGTCAACGCAGCGGGGGGAGCTCCTACGAGCAGTACTTC. Residues: CASSQRSGGSSYEQYF.

The chain combines TRBV5-1 with TRBJ2-1, with 15 bases lining up with TRBD2. J was trimmed by 4 bases and V by 5 bases; bases with no gene match: 13. Germline V lookup: CDR1 SGHRS, CDR2 YFSETQ. The CDR3 consists of 19 residues. The CDR3 DNA is TGCGCCAGCAGTTCCGACGGACTAGCGGGGGGGCCACCATACAATGAGCAGTTCTTC. As protein: CASSSDGLAGGPPYNEQFF.

This clonotype has a count of ten or more. The V gene is TRBV14, the J gene TRBJ2-1; 9 nucleotides align to TRBD2. Germline V gives CDR1 SGHDN, CDR2 FVKESK. V trimming: 1 base; J trimming: 6 bases; junction bases outside the gene matches: 4. The CDR3 runs to 15 residues. CDR3 sequence (DNA): TGTGCCAGCAGCCAAGGTAGCGGGGGCCGCAATGAGCAGTTCTTC. Its translation: CASSQGSGGRNEQFF.

In its sample, this clonotype was seen many times. The rearrangement links TRBV5-4 to TRBJ2-5; D might be TRBD2 (6 bases). Germline values: CDR1 SGHNT, CDR2 YYREEE (reference sequence). V was clipped by 1 base and J by 5 bases, with 15 bases between them. The CDR3 contains 15 residues. As DNA, the CDR3 is TGTGCCAGCAGCTTGTATTCGGGAGTTGATGAGACCCAGTACTTC. Its translation: CASSLYSGVDETQYF. Full variable domain (missing parts from reference TRBV5-4 and TRBJ2-5): ETGVTQSPTHLIKTRGQQVTLRCSSQSGHNTVSWYQQALGQGPQFIFQYYREEENGRGNFPPRFSGLQFPNYSSELNVNALELDDSALYLCASSLYSGVDETQYFGPGTRLLVL.

This clonotype occurred many times. The chain uses TRBV3-1 and TRBJ2-5, with D unclear. Germline CDR1 LGHDT, CDR2 YNNKEL (reference sequence). The CDR3 length is 15 residues. The ends were cut back, 0 bases at V and 4 bases at J, with 12 bases in the middle. Written as DNA, the CDR3 is TGTGCCAGCAGCCAAGATGTTGACTTGGGAGAGACCCAGTACTTC. Translation gives CASSQDVDLGETQYF.

With respect to this clonotype: This may come from a read error, since a much larger clone is one base off. The rearrangement joins TRBV6-1 to TRBJ1-2; weak D call: TRBD1 (5 bases). This CDR3 comprises 14 residues. The V gene's germline CDR1 is MNHNS and CDR2 SASEGT. CDR3 in DNA: TGTGCCAGCAGATCATCCGGGGCGGGCTATGGCTCCACCTTC. Protein product: CASRSSGAGYGSTF.

The chain employs TRBV11-2 and TRBJ2-7, with D tentatively TRBD1 (6 bases). Trimming cost V 5 bases and J 3 bases, with 14 bases left between them. The germline V gene has CDR1 SGHAT and CDR2 FQNNGV. CDR3 length: 14 residues. The CDR3, as DNA: TGTGCCAGCAGCACTTACGGACAGAGCTACGAGCAGTACTTC. It translates to CASSTYGQSYEQYF.

This clonotype was observed many times. The genes are TRBV20-1 and TRBJ1-2, with D perhaps matching TRBD1 (6 bases). The V gene's germline CDR1 is DFQATT and CDR2 SNEGSKA (reference sequence). The germline V and J ends were trimmed by 5 bases and 7 bases, with 20 bases remaining between them. CDR3 length: 14 residues. The CDR3 DNA sequence: TGCAGTGCTGGGGACACCACTTCTACTCGTGGCTACACCTTC. It translates to CSAGDTTSTRGYTF.

This clonotype was counted a few times. The chain links TRBV6-4 to TRBJ2-3; D may match TRBD1 or TRBD2 (5 bases each). With 5 bases removed from V and 2 bases from J, the gap between germline ends came to 17 bases. Germline loops: CDR1 MRHNA, CDR2 SNTAGT. The CDR3 loop spans 16 amino acids. In DNA, the CDR3 is TGTGCCAGCAGTCCGGGACCGACCGAATACACAGATACGCAGTATTTT. Translated, it gives CASSPGPTEYTDTQYF.

The rearrangement uses TRBV19 and TRBJ1-1; 9 bases align to TRBD1. Trimming cost V 3 bases and J 0 bases; bases outside gene matches: 11. This CDR3 spans 18 amino acids. Germline values: CDR1 LNHDA, CDR2 SQIVND (reference sequence). CDR3 loop: CASSMAPQGAHMNTEAFF. The CDR3 nucleotides read TGTGCCAGTAGTATGGCCCCACAGGGGGCTCACATGAACACTGAAGCTTTCTTT. The whole variable domain, filled in from reference TRBV19 and TRBJ1-1, reads DGGITQSPKYLFRKEGQNVTLSCEQNLNHDAMYWYRQDPGQGLRLIYYSQIVNDFQKGDIAEGYSVSREKKESFPLTVTSAQKNPTAFYLCASSMAPQGAHMNTEAFFGQGTRLTVV.

This clonotype has at least ten counts. This sequence joins TRBV7-9 and TRBJ2-7; D uncertain. CDR1 is SEHNR, CDR2 FQNEAQ, per germline (reference sequence). V lost 2 bases and J 1 base, leaving 3 bases between the germline ends. This CDR3 contains 12 residues. CDR3: CASSLRSYEQYF. For the CDR3, the DNA is TGTGCCAGCAGCTTACGGTCCTACGAGCAGTACTTC.

This clonotype came up many times. This chain connects TRBV7-6 to TRBJ2-4; no reliable D call. The CDR3 spans 16 residues. In germline, CDR1 is SGHVS, CDR2 FNYEAQ. V was cut by 1 base and J by 0 bases, with 10 bases left in between. Here the CDR3 reads CASSLGDTLAKNIQYF. CDR3 nucleotides: TGTGCCAGCAGCTTAGGTGACACTCTAGCCAAAAACATTCAGTACTTC. Looking up the rest from reference TRBV7-6 and TRBJ2-4 gives the full variable domain: GAGVSQSPRYKVTKRGQDVALRCDPISGHVSLYWYRQALGQGPEFLTYFNYEAQQDKSGLPNDRFSAERPEGSISTLTIQRTEQRDSAMYRCASSLGDTLAKNIQYFGAGTRLSVL.

The table lists this clonotype with many counts. CDR3 in amino acids: CASSSSSGKTFLSSYNEQFF. The CDR3 DNA is TGCGCCAGCAGCTCGTCTAGCGGGAAAACTTTTCTCAGCTCCTACAATGAGCAGTTCTTC. The chain is built from TRBV5-1 and TRBJ2-1; 9 bases fit TRBD2. The CDR3 spans 20 residues. Germline-derived CDR1 and CDR2 are SGHRS and YFSETQ. V lost 3 bases to trimming and J lost 0 bases; unmatched junction nucleotides: 16.

Many counts were recorded for this clonotype. The chain has TRBV6-6 and TRBJ2-1, with 11 bases fitting TRBD1. In germline, CDR1 is MNHNY, CDR2 SVGAGI (reference sequence). V lost 5 bases and J lost 10; bases outside the gene matches: 4. The CDR3 length is 13 residues. CDR3 region: CASSTRTGGEQFF. The CDR3 DNA sequence: TGTGCCAGCAGTACCCGGACAGGGGGCGAGCAGTTCTTC.

This clonotype was detected ten times or more. The V and J genes are TRBV4-1 and TRBJ2-1; 11 bases line up with TRBD2. This CDR3 spans 18 amino acids. Germline V lookup: CDR1 MGHRA, CDR2 YSYEKL. The J segment lost 0 bases and the V segment lost 4 bases, leaving 8 bases of the junction unmatched. CDR3 in amino acids: CASSREGLADSSYNEQFF. As DNA, the CDR3 is TGCGCCAGCAGCCGAGAGGGACTAGCGGACAGCTCCTACAATGAGCAGTTCTTC.

A word on this clonotype: A read error may explain this, as a much larger clone is one base away. The gene calls are TRBV20-1 and TRBJ2-3; 13 bases line up with TRBD2. V was pared by 0 bases and J by 4 bases, with 13 bases of the junction left unmatched. Germline values: CDR1 DFQATT, CDR2 SNEGSKA (reference sequence). This CDR3 comprises 19 residues. CDR3 region: CSARDPLAGGFSSSDTQYF. DNA for the CDR3: TGCAGTGCTAGAGATCCACTAGCGGGAGGGTTTTCTAGCTCAGATACGCAGTATTTT.

Regarding this clonotype: This could be a read error, since a much larger clone is one nucleotide away. The rearrangement joins TRBV11-2 to TRBJ2-7; 8 bases fit TRBD2. CDR3 length: 16 amino acids. CDR1 is SGHAT and CDR2 is FQNNGV in the germline V gene. CDR3 nucleotide sequence: TGTGCCAGCAGCACATTAGCGGGGAGGGCTCAGTACGAGCCGTACTTC. Protein sequence: CASSTLAGRAQYEPYF.

This clonotype showed up many times. The CDR3 bases are TGCAGTGCTAGAGGTTCGGGGCTAGCGGACCCCTACAATGAGCAGTTCTTC. Translating it yields CSARGSGLADPYNEQFF. The rearrangement links TRBV20-1 to TRBJ2-1; TRBD2 matches 7 bases. The CDR3 is made up of 17 amino acids. Germline CDR1 reads DFQATT; CDR2 reads SNEGSKA (reference sequence). Trimming at V came to 1 base and at J to 2 bases, leaving 11 bases not matched to a gene.

This clonotype was found many times. The chain recombines TRBV11-2 with TRBJ2-1; tentatively, D is TRBD2 (5 bases). The CDR3 length is 15 residues. V was clipped by 4 bases and J by 5 bases, with 15 bases between them. Germline CDR1 SGHAT, CDR2 FQNNGV. The CDR3 bases are TGTGCCAGCAGCTACTCCGCGGGTGAAAACAATGAGCAGTTCTTC. It encodes CASSYSAGENNEQFF.

Ten or more counts support this clonotype. The V call is TRBV27, the J call TRBJ2-1, with 8 nucleotides matching TRBD2. The germline gives CDR1 MNHEY, CDR2 SMNVEV (reference sequence). This CDR3 contains 13 residues. Here the CDR3 DNA reads TGTGCATCGTCCCGCGGGAGGCATGATGAGCAGTTCTTC. Translated: CASSRGRHDEQFF.